This TCR beta chain was recovered during a study of PD-L1 blockade in urothelial cancer. Looking at the study overall: The analyses of blood took place 3 weeks (second dose) and 6 weeks after treatment start.

Here immunoSEQ multiplex PCR was the method, and the copy in TCRdb shows in-frame clones only, minus some. The sample has some 110,000 clones, around 90% seen once. V shed 7 bases and J shed 3 bases, with 12 bases lying between them. Germline loops: CDR1 SNHLY, CDR2 FYNNEI. This CDR3 contains 13 residues. Time point here: peripheral blood 6 weeks after treatment start. Specimen: PBMCs, collected around atezolizumab (anti-PD-L1) treatment. V gene TRBV2 combines with J gene TRBJ1-1; weak D call: TRBD1 (5 bases). The receptor was isolated from a man aged 60 to 75 with urothelial cancer. The CDR3 bases are TGTGCCAGCAACCGTGACAGCTACACTGAAGCTTTCTTT. Its translation: CASNRDSYTEAFF.